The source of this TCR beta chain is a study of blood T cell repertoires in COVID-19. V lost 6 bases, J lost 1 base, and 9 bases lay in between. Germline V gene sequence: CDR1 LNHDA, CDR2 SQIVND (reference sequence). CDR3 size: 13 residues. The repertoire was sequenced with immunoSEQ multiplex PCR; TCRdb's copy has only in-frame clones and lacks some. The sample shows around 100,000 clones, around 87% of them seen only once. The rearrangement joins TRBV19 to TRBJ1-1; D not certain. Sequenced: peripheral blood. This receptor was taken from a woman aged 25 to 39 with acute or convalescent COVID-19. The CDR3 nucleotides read TGTGCCAGTAGATGGGCAGGGAACACTGAAGCTTTCTTT. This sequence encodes CASRWAGNTEAFF.